This TCR beta chain comes out of a study of control samples from healthy donors and cancer patients. The table came from immunoSEQ multiplex PCR; TCRdb's copy has only in-frame clones and leaves some out. Of about 180,000 clones in the sample, around 94% were seen once. Looked up from germline, CDR1 is SGHRS and CDR2 is YFSETQ. The CDR3 extends over 15 amino acids. J was trimmed by 3 bases and V by 4 bases; bases with no gene match: 9. The source is a young man in good health. Sequencing input: blood. The genes are TRBV5-1 and TRBJ2-7, with TRBD1 matching over 8 bases. The CDR3 DNA sequence: TGCGCCAGCAGCCAGACAGGGGCCCTCCACTACGAGCAGTACTTC. Translation gives CASSQTGALHYEQYF.